Described below is a single T cell receptor beta chain sequence and its context. This entry belongs to a study of blood T cell repertoires in COVID-19. Study information: Samples came from the United States, Italy and Spain, spanning acute and convalescent COVID-19. Sources were T cells, B-cell-depleted T cells, or PBMCs; the material itself was cDNA or gDNA.

As processed by the authors: For nucleated cells, counts were estimated from reference gene primer amplification. Assay used: immunoSEQ multiplex PCR; TCRdb lists only in-frame clones, some missing. V and J calls and clone size are as listed in that table; D and trimming were resolved from the DNA. The repertoire holds 170,000 or so clones, with 65% to 85% as singletons. V shed 8 bases, J shed 4 bases, and the junction held 3 bases outside the gene matches. The germline V gene has CDR1 MNHEY and CDR2 SVGAGI. This CDR3 region has 13 residues. The TCR comes from a woman aged 55-69 years with acute or convalescent COVID-19. The sequencing input was peripheral blood. The chain is built from TRBV6-5 and TRBJ2-5; the match to TRBD2 covers 11 bases. CDR3 nucleotide sequence: TGTGCCAGCGGGACTAGCGGCCGAGAGACCCAGTACTTC. This sequence encodes CASGTSGRETQYF.